This TCR beta chain was documented in a study of beta chain features in type 1 diabetes. Study details: Taken together, all samples contributed some 100 million examined sorted cells.

This clone was seen ten or more times. The antigen remains unidentified. The authors sorted CD4+ naive, central memory, regulatory and stem cell-like memory cells via CD45RO/CCR7/CD25/CD127/CD95/CD27. CDR3 length: 13 amino acids. The germline V and J ends were trimmed by 8 bases and 3 bases, with 13 bases remaining between them. CDR1 is MNHEY, CDR2 SMNVEV, per germline (reference sequence). Findings and caveats of the study: Equally in patients and controls, PCR might preferentially amplify shorter templates.

Expressed TCRB transcripts got sequenced, as all isolated RNA was reverse transcribed. Clones were sequenced by immunoSEQ multiplex PCR, and TCRdb holds only the in-frame ones, with some missing. The table shows some 230,000 clones, with over 7.5% occurring only once. The TCR sequence derives from a woman aged 18 to 35 in good health. The chain employs TRBV27 and TRBJ1-2; a possible D gene is TRBD1 (6 bases). The sequenced material came from naive CD4+ T cells from blood. The CDR3 DNA follows: TGTGCCAGCCCGAACAGGGACGACTATGGCTACACCTTC. Its translation is CASPNRDDYGYTF.